The rows below give T cell receptor beta chains drawn from one sample of a study of graft-versus-host responses after intestinal transplantation. The repertoire was sequenced with immunoSEQ multiplex PCR; TCRdb's copy has only in-frame clones and lacks some. The table records under 150,000 clones, less than 95% of them present only once. No antigens are known for them. Sample: unstimulated CD4+ T cells sorted from spleen or lymph node cells, taken before intestinal transplant. The receptors derive from a human donor who received an intestinal transplant. Each CDR3 is given with its conserved first and last residue. Each record gives: V gene, J gene, clone size, D gene, CDR3 protein, CDR3 DNA. The D gene is left open where the match is weak. The size of a clone is reported for some rows only, either as once, few or many, or as a class for expanded clones.

V: TRBV30
J: TRBJ2-7
size: .
D: .
CDR3: CAWSVTWEAYEQYF
DNA: TGTGCCTGGAGTGTAACATGGGAGGCGTACGAGCAGTACTTC

V: TRBV18
J: TRBJ2-6
size: .
D: .
CDR3: CASFLSYSGANVLTF
DNA: TGTGCCAGCTTTCTTTCGTACTCTGGGGCCAACGTCCTGACTTTC

V: TRBV18
J: TRBJ2-1
size: once
D: TRBD2
CDR3: CASSPTVGGGSYNEQFF
DNA: TGTGCCAGCTCACCAACAGTGGGGGGGGGCTCCTACAATGAGCAGTTCTTC

V: TRBV6-1
J: TRBJ1-2
size: .
D: .
CDR3: CASSEIGVTYGYTF
DNA: TGTGCCAGCAGTGAAATCGGGGTGACCTATGGCTACACCTTC

V: TRBV5-1
J: TRBJ2-1
size: .
D: .
CDR3: CASSLGPIGSEYNEQFF
DNA: TGCGCCAGCAGCTTGGGGCCTATCGGGAGCGAGTACAATGAGCAGTTCTTC

V: TRBV5-6
J: TRBJ1-1
size: .
D: .
CDR3: CASSFFWTAGDTEAFF
DNA: TGTGCCAGCAGCTTTTTTTGGACAGCGGGGGACACTGAAGCTTTCTTT

V: TRBV7-9
J: TRBJ2-2
size: .
D: .
CDR3: CASSLSGELFF
DNA: TGTGCCAGCAGCTTGAGCGGGGAGCTGTTTTTT

V: TRBV11-2
J: TRBJ2-2
size: once
D: .
CDR3: CASSRRVNTGELFF
DNA: TGTGCCAGCTCTCGGAGGGTGAACACCGGGGAGCTGTTTTTT

V: TRBV19
J: TRBJ2-7
size: once
D: .
CDR3: CASSIGGSYEQYF
DNA: TGTGCCAGTAGTATCGGAGGTTCCTACGAGCAGTACTTC

V: TRBV21-1
J: TRBJ2-5
size: once
D: .
CDR3: CASSKADSQETQYF
DNA: TGTGCCAGCAGCAAAGCTGACAGCCAAGAGACCCAGTACTTC

V: TRBV7-2
J: TRBJ1-2
size: once
D: TRBD1
CDR3: CASSYKGQGASYGYTF
DNA: TGTGCCAGCAGCTACAAAGGACAGGGGGCCTCCTATGGCTACACCTTC

V: TRBV10-3
J: TRBJ2-7
size: .
D: TRBD2
CDR3: CAIRSASGVYEQYF
DNA: TGTGCCATCCGCTCGGCTAGCGGAGTCTACGAGCAGTACTTC

V: TRBV7-3
J: TRBJ2-2
size: .
D: .
CDR3: CASSPRPGELFF
DNA: TGTGCCAGCAGCCCCCGTCCCGGGGAGCTGTTTTTT

V: TRBV2
J: TRBJ2-3
size: .
D: TRBD2
CDR3: CASSPGLAGATDTQYF
DNA: TGTGCCAGCAGCCCCGGTCTAGCGGGAGCCACAGATACGCAGTATTTT

V: TRBV27
J: TRBJ2-7
size: .
D: .
CDR3: CATGPGSLGSYEQYF
DNA: TGTGCCACCGGACCGGGGTCCCTGGGGTCCTATGAGCAGTACTTC

V: TRBV7-3
J: TRBJ1-1
size: .
D: .
CDR3: CASSFGPGTPRRNTEAFF
DNA: TGTGCCAGCAGCTTTGGGCCCGGGACACCTCGGAGGAACACTGAAGCTTTCTTT

V: TRBV28
J: TRBJ1-2
size: .
D: TRBD1
CDR3: CASSRQGLNYGYTF
DNA: TGTGCCAGCAGTAGACAGGGGCTTAACTATGGCTACACCTTC

V: TRBV28
J: TRBJ1-3
size: .
D: .
CDR3: CASSRAGFSGNTIYF
DNA: TGTGCCAGCAGCCGCGCCGGTTTCTCTGGAAACACCATATATTTT

V: TRBV18
J: TRBJ1-1
size: .
D: .
CDR3: CASSFRVGTEAFF
DNA: TGTGCCAGCTCATTTCGGGTTGGCACTGAAGCTTTCTTT

V: TRBV18
J: TRBJ1-1
size: .
D: .
CDR3: CASSTQDGTEAFF
DNA: TGTGCCAGCTCGACACAGGATGGCACTGAAGCTTTCTTT

V: TRBV27
J: TRBJ2-1
size: .
D: TRBD2
CDR3: CASSPNTSGWLKEPYNEQFF
DNA: TGTGCCAGCAGCCCTAATACTAGCGGGTGGCTTAAAGAGCCCTACAATGAGCAGTTCTTC